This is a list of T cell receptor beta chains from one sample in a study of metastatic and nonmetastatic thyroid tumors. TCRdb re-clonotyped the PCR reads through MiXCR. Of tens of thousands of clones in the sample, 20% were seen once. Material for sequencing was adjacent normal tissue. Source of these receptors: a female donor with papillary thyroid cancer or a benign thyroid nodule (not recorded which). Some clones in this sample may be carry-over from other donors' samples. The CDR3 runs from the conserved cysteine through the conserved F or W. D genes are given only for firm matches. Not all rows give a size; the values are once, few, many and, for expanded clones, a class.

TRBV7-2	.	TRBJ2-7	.	TGTGCCAGCAGCCCCTCTGGCGGACAAAGCTACGAGCAGTACTTC	CASSPSGGQSYEQYF
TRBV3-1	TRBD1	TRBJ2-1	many	TGTGCCAGCAGCCAAGACCAGGACAGGGGGCTTTACAATGAGCAGTTCTTC	CASSQDQDRGLYNEQFF
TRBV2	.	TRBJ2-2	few	TGTGCCAGCGTAAGAGCAACGAACACCGGGGAGCTGTTTTTT	CASVRATNTGELFF
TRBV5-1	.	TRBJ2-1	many	TGCGCCAGCAGCTTGGTTGGTCCCCCAAATGAGCAGTTCTTC	CASSLVGPPNEQFF
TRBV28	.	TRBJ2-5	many	TGTGCCAGCAGTTTAGGTCTGGCACAAGAGACCCAGTACTTC	CASSLGLAQETQYF
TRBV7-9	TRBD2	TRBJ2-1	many	TGTGCCAGCAGTAATTTGGAGACTAGCGGGAAGAACAATGAGCAGTTCTTC	CASSNLETSGKNNEQFF
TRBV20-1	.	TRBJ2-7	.	TGCAGTGCAGCAAACCCTGACTCCACCAACGAGCAGTACTTC	CSAANPDSTNEQYF
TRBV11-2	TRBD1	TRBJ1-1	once	TGTGCCAGCAGCCGCCGACAGGGACAGGGGACTGAAGCTTTCTTT	CASSRRQGQGTEAFF
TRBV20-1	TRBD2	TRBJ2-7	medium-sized	TGCAGTGCTAGAGATTCAACTAGCGGGACCTACGAGCAGTACTTC	CSARDSTSGTYEQYF
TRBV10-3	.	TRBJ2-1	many	TGTGCCATCAGTGGGGGGGCCCTGGGGTCTTATGAGCAGTTCTTC	CAISGGALGSYEQFF
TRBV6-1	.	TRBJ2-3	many	TGTGCCAGCACCCTTTTATCCACAGATACGCAGTATTTT	CASTLLSTDTQYF
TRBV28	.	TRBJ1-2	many	TGTGCCAGCAGACTAGGAACTAACTATGGCTACACCTTC	CASRLGTNYGYTF
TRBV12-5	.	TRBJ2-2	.	TGTGCTAGTGTCCGGTCTCCGGGGTTGGGTACCGGGGAGCTGTTTTTT	CASVRSPGLGTGELFF
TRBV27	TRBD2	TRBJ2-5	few	TGTGTCAGCAGTTTCCCGACTAGCGGGGGAAGGGAAGAGACCCAGTACTTC	CVSSFPTSGGREETQYF
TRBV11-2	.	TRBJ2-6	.	TGTGCCAGCAGCCCAGGTCTCTCTGGGGCCAACGTCCTGACTTTC	CASSPGLSGANVLTF
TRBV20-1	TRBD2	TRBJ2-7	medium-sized	TGCAGTGCCACGGCGGGAGGGAGTTTATACGAGCAGTACTTC	CSATAGGSLYEQYF
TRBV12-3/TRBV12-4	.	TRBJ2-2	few	TGTGCCAGCAGTTTGGGCACCGGGGAGCTGTTTTTT	CASSLGTGELFF
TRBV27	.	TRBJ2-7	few	TGTGCCAGCAGTTTTTCAACGGCGCGGGCGTACGAGCAGTACTTC	CASSFSTARAYEQYF
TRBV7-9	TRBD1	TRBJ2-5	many	TGTGCCAGCAGCCCAGGGGACAGGGCCCAAGAGACCCAGTACTTC	CASSPGDRAQETQYF
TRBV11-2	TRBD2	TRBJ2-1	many	TGTGCCAGCAGCTTAGACAACCGAGCGGGGACCTCCTACAATGAGCAGTTCTTC	CASSLDNRAGTSYNEQFF
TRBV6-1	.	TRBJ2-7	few	TGTGCCAGCCACATTGGGAGGTACTTC	CASHIGRYF
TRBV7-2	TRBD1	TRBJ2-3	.	TGTGCCAGCAGCTTATACGACAGGGGTAGGACGCAGTATTTT	CASSLYDRGRTQYF
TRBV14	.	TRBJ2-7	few	TGTGCCAGCAGCCAAGACCCTCACCTCTACGAGCAGTACTTC	CASSQDPHLYEQYF
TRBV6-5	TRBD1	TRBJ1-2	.	TGTGCCAGCAGTTTTGACCCGGGACAGATAGCCTATGGCTACACCTTC	CASSFDPGQIAYGYTF
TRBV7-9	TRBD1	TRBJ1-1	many	TGTGCCAGCAGCCTGGACAGGGGGAGCACTGAAGCTTTCTTT	CASSLDRGSTEAFF
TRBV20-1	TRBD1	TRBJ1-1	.	TGCAGTGCTCGTAGTGGGCGGAGGGGGCGTGATAGTGAAGCTTTCTTT	CSARSGRRGRDSEAFF
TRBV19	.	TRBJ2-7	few	TGTGCCATTAGTATAGGATCCCGTCGGACGTCCGAGCAGTACTTC	CAISIGSRRTSEQYF
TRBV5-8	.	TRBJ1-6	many	TGTGCCAGCAGCTTGCGCTCGAGCTCCTATAATTCACCCCTCCACTTT	CASSLRSSSYNSPLHF
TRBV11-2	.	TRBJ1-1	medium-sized	TGTGCCAGCAGACAAGGACCCCGGTTGAACACTGAAGCTTTCTTT	CASRQGPRLNTEAFF
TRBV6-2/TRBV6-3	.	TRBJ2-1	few	TGTGCCAGCAGTTACTCGAAATCTCCGGGTCCCAATGAGCAGTTCTTC	CASSYSKSPGPNEQFF
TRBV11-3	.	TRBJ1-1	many	TGTGCCAGCAGCTTAGATTATGGGGGAAAAGCTTTCTTT	CASSLDYGGKAFF
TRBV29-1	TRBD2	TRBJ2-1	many	TGCAGCGTTGGAGGTAGCGGGAGGGTCTATGAGCAGTTCTTC	CSVGGSGRVYEQFF
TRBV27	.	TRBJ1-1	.	TGTGCTAGCACCTCCAGGGGAATCGAGGTTGAAGCTTTCTTT	CASTSRGIEVEAFF
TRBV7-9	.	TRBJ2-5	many	TGTGCCAGCAGCTTAGCTTTGACAGGTGGGGAGACCCAGTACTTC	CASSLALTGGETQYF
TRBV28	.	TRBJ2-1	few	TGTGCCAGCAGTTTAGGAGGGTGGGGGCAGTTCTTC	CASSLGGWGQFF
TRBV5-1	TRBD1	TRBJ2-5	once	TGCGCCAGCAGCCACGGACAGGGAGTACGGGAGACCCAGTACTTC	CASSHGQGVRETQYF
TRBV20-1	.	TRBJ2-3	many	TGCAGTGCTCCGTCCCCCGTAGATACGCAGTATTTT	CSAPSPVDTQYF
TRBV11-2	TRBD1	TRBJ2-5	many	TGTGCCAGCAGCTTGGGAAGACAGGGTGGTCTGGGAGAGACCCAGTACTTC	CASSLGRQGGLGETQYF
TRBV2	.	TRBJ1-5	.	TGTGCCAGCAGTGATCGTTATTATAATCAGCCCCAGCATTTT	CASSDRYYNQPQHF
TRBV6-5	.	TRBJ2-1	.	TGTGCCAGCAGTTACCGATACAATGAGCAGTTCTTC	CASSYRYNEQFF
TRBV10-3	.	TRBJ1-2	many	TGTGCCATCAGTGAGTCCGCGGTTAACTATGGCTACACCTTC	CAISESAVNYGYTF
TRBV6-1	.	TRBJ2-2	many	TGTGCCAGCAGCGAGATAAACACCGGGGAGCTGTTTTTT	CASSEINTGELFF
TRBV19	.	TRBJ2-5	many	TGTGCCAGTAGTATTGATGTGGTGCGGGCCCAATCCCAAGAGACCCAGTACTTC	CASSIDVVRAQSQETQYF
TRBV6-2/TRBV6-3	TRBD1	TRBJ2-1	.	TGTGCCAGCAGTTACGTGGGGTCCAGGGGGATATATGAGCAGTTCTTC	CASSYVGSRGIYEQFF
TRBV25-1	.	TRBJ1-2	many	TGTGCCAGCGCCCATAACCAGGGGGGCTACACCTTC	CASAHNQGGYTF